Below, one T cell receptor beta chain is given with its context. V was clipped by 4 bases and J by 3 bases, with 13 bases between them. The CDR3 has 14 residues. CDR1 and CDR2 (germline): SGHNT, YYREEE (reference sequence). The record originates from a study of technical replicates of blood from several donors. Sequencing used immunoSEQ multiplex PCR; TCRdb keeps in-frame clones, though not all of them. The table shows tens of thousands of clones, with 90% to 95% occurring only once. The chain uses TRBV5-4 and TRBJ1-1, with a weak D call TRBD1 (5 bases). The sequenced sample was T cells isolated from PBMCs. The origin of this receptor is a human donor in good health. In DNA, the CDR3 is TGTGCCAGCAGCCCACAGGACCGGGACACTGAAGCTTTCTTT. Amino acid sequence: CASSPQDRDTEAFF.